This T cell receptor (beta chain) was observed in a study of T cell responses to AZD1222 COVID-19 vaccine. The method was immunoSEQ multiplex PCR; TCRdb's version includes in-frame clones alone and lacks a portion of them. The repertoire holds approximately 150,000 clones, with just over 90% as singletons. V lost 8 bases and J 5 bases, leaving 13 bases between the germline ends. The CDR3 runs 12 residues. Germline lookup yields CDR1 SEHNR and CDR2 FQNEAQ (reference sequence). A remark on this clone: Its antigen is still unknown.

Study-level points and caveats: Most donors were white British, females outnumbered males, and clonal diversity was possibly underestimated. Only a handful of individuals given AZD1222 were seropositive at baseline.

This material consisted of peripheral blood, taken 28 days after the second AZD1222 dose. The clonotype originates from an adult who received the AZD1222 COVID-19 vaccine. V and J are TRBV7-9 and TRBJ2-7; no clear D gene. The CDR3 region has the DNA TGTGCCAGCGGTCTGGGTGTCCACGAGCAGTACTTC. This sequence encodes CASGLGVHEQYF.